One T cell receptor beta chain is described in this entry. The authors' processing: How many nucleated cells were present was estimated from reference gene primer amplification. Repertoires were generated with immunoSEQ multiplex PCR, while TCRdb's copy carries only in-frame clones and drops some. V and J calls and clone size are as listed in that table; D and trimming were resolved from the DNA. The data show 95,000 to 150,000 clones, 79% seen once. The sample belongs to a study of blood T cell repertoires in COVID-19. Whole-study context: The samples span acute and convalescent COVID-19 from the United States, Italy and Spain. PBMCs, B-cell-depleted T cells, or T cells were the source of the cDNA or gDNA that made up the material.

Trimming took 11 bases from V and 1 from J, leaving 11 bases between them. The length of the CDR3 is 12 residues. The germline V gene has CDR1 MDHEN and CDR2 SYDVKM. The sequence was collected from a woman aged 80 or older with acute or convalescent COVID-19. This chain uses TRBV28 with TRBJ1-1; maybe TRBD1 (6 bases). The material sequenced was peripheral blood. CDR3 sequence (DNA): TGTGCCTGGGGGGGGCAGAACACTGAAGCTTTCTTT. Encoded protein: CAWGGQNTEAFF. The whole variable domain, filled in from reference TRBV28 and TRBJ1-1, reads DVKVTQSSRYLVKRTGEKVFLECVQDMDHENMFWYRQDPGLGLRLIYFSYDVKMKEKGDIPEGYSVSREKKERFSLILESASTNQTSMYLCAWGGQNTEAFFGQGTRLTVV.